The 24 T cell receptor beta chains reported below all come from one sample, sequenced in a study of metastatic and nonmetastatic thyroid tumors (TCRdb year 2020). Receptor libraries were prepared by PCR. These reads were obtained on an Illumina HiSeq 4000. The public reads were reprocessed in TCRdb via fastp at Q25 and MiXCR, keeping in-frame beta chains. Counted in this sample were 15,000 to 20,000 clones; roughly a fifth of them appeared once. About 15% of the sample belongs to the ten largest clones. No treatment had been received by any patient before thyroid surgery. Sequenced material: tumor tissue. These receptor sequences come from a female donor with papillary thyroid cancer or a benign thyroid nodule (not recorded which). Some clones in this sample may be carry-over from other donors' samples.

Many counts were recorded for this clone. Here the CDR3 DNA reads TGTGCCAGCAGTGGCCTGGTCAGATTCACAGATACGCAGTATTTT. It is translated as CASSGLVRFTDTQYF. The chain carries TRBV28 and TRBJ2-3; D is undetermined. Trimming removed 5 bases from V and 2 bases from J, with 14 bases in between. This CDR3 has 15 residues. Per the germline V gene, CDR1 is MDHEN and CDR2 is SYDVKM.

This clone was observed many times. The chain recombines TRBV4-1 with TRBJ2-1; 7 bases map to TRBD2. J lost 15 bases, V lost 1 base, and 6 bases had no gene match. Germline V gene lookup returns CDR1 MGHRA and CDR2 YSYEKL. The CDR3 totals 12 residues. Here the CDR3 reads CASSQGSGGGFF. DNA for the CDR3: TGCGCCAGCAGCCAAGGATCGGGAGGCGGGTTCTTC.

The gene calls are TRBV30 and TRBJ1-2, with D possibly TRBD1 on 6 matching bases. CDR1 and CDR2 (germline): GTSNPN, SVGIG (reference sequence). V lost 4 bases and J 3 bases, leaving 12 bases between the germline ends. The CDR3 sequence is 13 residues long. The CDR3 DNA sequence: TGTGCCTGGACTTTGAACAGGGACTATGGCTACACCTTC. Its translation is CAWTLNRDYGYTF.

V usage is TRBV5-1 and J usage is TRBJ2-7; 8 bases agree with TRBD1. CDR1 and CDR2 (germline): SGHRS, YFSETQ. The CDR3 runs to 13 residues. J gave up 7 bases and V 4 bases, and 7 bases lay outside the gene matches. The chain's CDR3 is CASSHGQGWEQYF. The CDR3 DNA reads TGCGCCAGCAGCCACGGACAGGGCTGGGAGCAGTACTTC.

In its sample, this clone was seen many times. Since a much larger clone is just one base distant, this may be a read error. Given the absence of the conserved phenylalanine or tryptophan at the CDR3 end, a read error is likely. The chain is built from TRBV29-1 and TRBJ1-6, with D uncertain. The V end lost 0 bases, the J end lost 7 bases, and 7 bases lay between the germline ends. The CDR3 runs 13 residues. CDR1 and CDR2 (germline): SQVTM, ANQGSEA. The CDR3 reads CSVEDLANSPLHS. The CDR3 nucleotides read TGCAGCGTTGAAGATCTGGCCAATTCACCCCTCCACTCT.

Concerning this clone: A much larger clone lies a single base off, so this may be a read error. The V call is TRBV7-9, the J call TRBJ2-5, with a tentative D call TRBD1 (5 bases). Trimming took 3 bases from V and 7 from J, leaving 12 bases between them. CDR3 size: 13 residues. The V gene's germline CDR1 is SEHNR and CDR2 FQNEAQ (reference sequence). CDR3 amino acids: CASSLDTYVTQYF. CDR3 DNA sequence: TGTGCCAGCAGCTTGGACACGTATGTGACCCAGTACTTC.

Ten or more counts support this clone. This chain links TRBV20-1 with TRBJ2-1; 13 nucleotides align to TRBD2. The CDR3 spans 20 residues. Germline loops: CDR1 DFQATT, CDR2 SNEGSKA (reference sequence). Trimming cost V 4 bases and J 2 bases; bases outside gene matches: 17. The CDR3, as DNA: TGCAGTGCTATCCGCCATCCCGGACTAGCGGGAGTTGGTGCCTACAATGAGCAGTTCTTC. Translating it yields CSAIRHPGLAGVGAYNEQFF.

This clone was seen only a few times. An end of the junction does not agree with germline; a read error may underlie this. The CDR3 region is CASSQAGGTREQFF. The CDR3 nucleotides are TGCGCCAGCAGTCAAGCGGGAGGGACTCGGGAGCAGTTCTTC. J is TRBJ2-1 and V is TRBV12-3 or TRBV12-4; TRBD2 matches 10 bases. There are 14 residues in the CDR3.

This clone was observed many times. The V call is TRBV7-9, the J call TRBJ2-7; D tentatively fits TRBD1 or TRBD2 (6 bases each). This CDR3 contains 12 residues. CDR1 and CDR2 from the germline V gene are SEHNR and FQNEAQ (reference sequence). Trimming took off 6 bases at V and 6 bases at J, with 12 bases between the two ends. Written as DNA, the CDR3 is TGTGCCAGCAGGGGCAGGGGAGGCGAGCAGTACTTC. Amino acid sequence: CASRGRGGEQYF. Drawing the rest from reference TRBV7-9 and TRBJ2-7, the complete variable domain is DTGVSQNPRHKITKRGQNVTFRCDPISEHNRLYWYRQTLGQGPEFLTYFQNEAQLEKSRLLSDRFSAERPKGSFSTLEIQRTEQGDSAMYLCASRGRGGEQYFGPGTRLTVT.

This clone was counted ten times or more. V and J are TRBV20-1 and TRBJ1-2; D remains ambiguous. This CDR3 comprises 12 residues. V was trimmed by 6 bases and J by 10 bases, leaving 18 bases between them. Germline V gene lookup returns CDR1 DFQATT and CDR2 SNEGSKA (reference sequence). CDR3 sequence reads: CSAITQRRIYTF. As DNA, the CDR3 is TGCAGTGCGATTACCCAGAGAAGGATCTACACCTTC.

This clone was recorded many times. CDR3 amino acids: CASSYAGQGGGAVNEQFF. CDR3 DNA sequence: TGTGCCAGCAGTTACGCGGGACAGGGAGGCGGAGCTGTCAATGAGCAGTTCTTC. V and J are TRBV6-6 and TRBJ2-1; 9 bases match TRBD1. J was trimmed by 6 bases and V by 2 bases; bases with no gene match: 14. Germline assignment: CDR1 MNHNY and CDR2 SVGAGI (reference sequence). The CDR3 has 18 residues.

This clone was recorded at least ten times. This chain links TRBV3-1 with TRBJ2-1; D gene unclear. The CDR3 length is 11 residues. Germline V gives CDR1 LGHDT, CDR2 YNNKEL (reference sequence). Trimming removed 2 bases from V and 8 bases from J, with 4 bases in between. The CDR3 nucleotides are TGTGCCAGCAGCCAAATGGATGAGCAGTTCTTC. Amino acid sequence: CASSQMDEQFF.

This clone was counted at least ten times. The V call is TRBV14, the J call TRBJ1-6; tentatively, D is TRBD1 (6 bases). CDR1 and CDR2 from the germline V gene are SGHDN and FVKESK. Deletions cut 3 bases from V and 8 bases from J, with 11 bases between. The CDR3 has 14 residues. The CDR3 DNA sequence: TGTGCCAGCAGCCAGACGACAGGATATTCACCCCTCCACTTT. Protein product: CASSQTTGYSPLHF.

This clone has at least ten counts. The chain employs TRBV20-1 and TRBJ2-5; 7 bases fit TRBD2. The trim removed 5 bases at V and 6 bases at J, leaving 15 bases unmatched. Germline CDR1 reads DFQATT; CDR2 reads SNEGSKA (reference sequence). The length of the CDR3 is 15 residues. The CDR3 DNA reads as TGCAGTGCTGAAACCTTAGCGGGCCCGGGGAAGACCCAGTACTTC. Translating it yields CSAETLAGPGKTQYF.

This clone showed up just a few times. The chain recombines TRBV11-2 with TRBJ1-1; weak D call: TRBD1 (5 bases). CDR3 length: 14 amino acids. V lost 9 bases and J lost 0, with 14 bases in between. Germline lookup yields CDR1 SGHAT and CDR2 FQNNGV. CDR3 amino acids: CASTLGRVNTEAFF. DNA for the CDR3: TGTGCCAGTACCCTGGGCAGGGTGAACACTGAAGCTTTCTTT. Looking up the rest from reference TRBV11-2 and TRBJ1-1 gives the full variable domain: EAGVAQSPRYKIIEKRQSVAFWCNPISGHATLYWYQQILGQGPKLLIQFQNNGVVDDSQLPKDRFSAERLKGVDSTLKIQPAKLEDSAVYLCASTLGRVNTEAFFGQGTRLTVV.

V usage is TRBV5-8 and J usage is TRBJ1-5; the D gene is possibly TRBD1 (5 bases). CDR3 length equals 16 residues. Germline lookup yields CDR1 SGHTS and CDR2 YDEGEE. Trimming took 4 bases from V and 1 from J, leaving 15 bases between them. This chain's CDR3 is CASSRDGGKSNQPQHF. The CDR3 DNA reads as TGTGCCAGCAGCCGTGACGGGGGTAAGAGCAATCAGCCCCAGCATTTT.

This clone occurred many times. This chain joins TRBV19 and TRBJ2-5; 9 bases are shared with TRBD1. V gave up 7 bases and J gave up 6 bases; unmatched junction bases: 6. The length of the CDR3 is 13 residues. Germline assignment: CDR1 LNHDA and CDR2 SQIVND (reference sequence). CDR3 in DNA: TGTGCCAGTACCCCGGACAGGGGCAAGACCCAGTACTTC. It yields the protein CASTPDRGKTQYF. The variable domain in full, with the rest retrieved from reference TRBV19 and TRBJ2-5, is DGGITQSPKYLFRKEGQNVTLSCEQNLNHDAMYWYRQDPGQGLRLIYYSQIVNDFQKGDIAEGYSVSREKKESFPLTVTSAQKNPTAFYLCASTPDRGKTQYFGPGTRLLVL.

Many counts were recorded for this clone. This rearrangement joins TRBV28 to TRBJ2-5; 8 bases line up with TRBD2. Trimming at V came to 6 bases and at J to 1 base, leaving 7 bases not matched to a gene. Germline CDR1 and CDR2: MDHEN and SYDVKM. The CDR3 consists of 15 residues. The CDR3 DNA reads TGTGCCAGCAGCCCGGGGGGGGCAGGCCAAGAGACCCAGTACTTC. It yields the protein CASSPGGAGQETQYF. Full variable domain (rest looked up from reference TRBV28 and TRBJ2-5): DVKVTQSSRYLVKRTGEKVFLECVQDMDHENMFWYRQDPGLGLRLIYFSYDVKMKEKGDIPEGYSVSREKKERFSLILESASTNQTSMYLCASSPGGAGQETQYFGPGTRLLVL.

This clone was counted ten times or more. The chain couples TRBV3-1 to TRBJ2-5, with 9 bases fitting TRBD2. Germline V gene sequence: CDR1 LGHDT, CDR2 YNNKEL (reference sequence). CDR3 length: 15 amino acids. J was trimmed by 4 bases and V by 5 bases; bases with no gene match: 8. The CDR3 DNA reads TGTGCCAGCAGCTCCGGGACTAGCCTTCCAGAGACCCAGTACTTC. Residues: CASSSGTSLPETQYF.

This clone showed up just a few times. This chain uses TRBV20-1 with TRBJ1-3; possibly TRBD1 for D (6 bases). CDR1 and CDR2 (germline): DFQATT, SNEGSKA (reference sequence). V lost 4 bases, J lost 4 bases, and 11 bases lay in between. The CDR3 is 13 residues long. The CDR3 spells CSAIQGLGNTIYF. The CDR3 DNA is TGCAGTGCTATTCAGGGGCTGGGAAACACCATATATTTT.

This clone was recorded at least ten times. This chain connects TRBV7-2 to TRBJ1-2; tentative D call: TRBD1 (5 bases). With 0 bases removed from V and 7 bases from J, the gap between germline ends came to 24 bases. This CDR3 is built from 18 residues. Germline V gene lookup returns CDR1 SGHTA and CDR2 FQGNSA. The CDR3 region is CASSLALGTDLGWRGYTF. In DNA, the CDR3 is TGTGCCAGCAGCTTAGCGCTAGGGACCGACCTAGGGTGGCGTGGCTACACCTTC. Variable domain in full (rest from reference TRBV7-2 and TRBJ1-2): GAGVSQSPSNKVTEKGKDVELRCDPISGHTALYWYRQSLGQGLEFLIYFQGNSAPDKSGLPSDRFSAERTGGSVSTLTIQRTQQEDSAVYLCASSLALGTDLGWRGYTFGSGTRLTVV.

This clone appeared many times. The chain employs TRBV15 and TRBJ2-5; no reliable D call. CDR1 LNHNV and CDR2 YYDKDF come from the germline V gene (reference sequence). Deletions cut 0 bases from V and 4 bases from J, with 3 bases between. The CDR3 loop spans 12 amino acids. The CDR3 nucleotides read TGTGCCACCAGCAGAGATGCAGAGACCCAGTACTTC. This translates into CATSRDAETQYF.

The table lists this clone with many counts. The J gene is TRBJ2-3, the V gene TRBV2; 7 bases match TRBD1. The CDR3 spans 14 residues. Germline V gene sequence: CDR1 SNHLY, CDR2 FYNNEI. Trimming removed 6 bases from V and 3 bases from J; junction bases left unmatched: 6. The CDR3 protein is CASSWGRGTDTQYF. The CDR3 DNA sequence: TGTGCCAGCAGCTGGGGCAGGGGGACAGATACGCAGTATTTT.

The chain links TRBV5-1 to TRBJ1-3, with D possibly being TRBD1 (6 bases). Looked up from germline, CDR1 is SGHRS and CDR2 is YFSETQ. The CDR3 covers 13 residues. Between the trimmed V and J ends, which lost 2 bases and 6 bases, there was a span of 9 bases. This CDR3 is CASSFEGENTIYF. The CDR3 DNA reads TGCGCCAGCAGCTTTGAGGGGGAAAACACCATATATTTT.